The present entry profiles one TCR beta chain with its context. The antigen remains undetermined. The CDR3 length is 15 residues. The ends were cut back, 4 bases at V and 0 bases at J, with 11 bases in the middle. The V gene's germline CDR1 is SGHTS and CDR2 YDEGEE. This entry is derived from a study of blood T cells in healthy people across ages. Findings and limits, study-wide: Expanded clonotype changes were possibly confounded by unknown donor CMV status.

Total RNA was isolated from each sample in quantities of at least 6 micrograms. The second PCR ran about 6 to 11 cycles with a sample-barcoded 5' primer and J-beta primers. Each cDNA was tagged by a template-switch adaptor containing 12 random nucleotides. In TCRdb, the 5' RACE reads were re-called with MiXCR into one record per CDR3 protein. The data contain approximately 800,000 distinct CDR3 sequences, more than 55% of them singletons. J is TRBJ2-1 and V is TRBV5-8; no firm D call. This TCR was sampled from a man aged 35 to 55 in good health. The sample was blood. The CDR3 DNA reads TGTGCCAGCAGCCGGGCCTCGGGCTCCTACAATGAGCAGTTCTTC. Its translation is CASSRASGSYNEQFF.